This record looks at one TCR beta chain sequence and its context. Its antigen is still unknown. Per germline, CDR1 DFQATT and CDR2 SNEGSKA (reference sequence). The CDR3 is 11 residues long. V dropped 5 bases and J dropped 10 bases, with 12 bases sitting between them. Both subsets, CD45RA+ naive and CD45RA-negative memory, were split from the CD4+ cells. These data are taken from a study of shared clonotypes between healthy human individuals. Study results and caveats: The small donor group covered limited genetic and exposure diversity. All-four-donor shared clonotypes had higher generation probabilities than non-shared clonotypes did. Researchers found naive subsets generally carried larger estimated richness than memory subsets.

Assay: immunoSEQ multiplex PCR; the TCRdb copy retains only in-frame clones and omits some. Found here are 2 million to 2.5 million clones, 90% to 96% of them singletons; the top ten hold around 0.13%. This sequence joins TRBV20-1 and TRBJ2-1; D is perhaps TRBD1 (6 bases). The sequence came from a man aged 18 to 30 in good health. The sample consisted of naive CD4+ T cells sorted from blood. As for subset: CD45RA+ positively selected. CDR3 sequence reads: CSASDRKEQFF. The DNA of the CDR3 is TGCAGTGCTTCGGACAGAAAGGAGCAGTTCTTC.